This TCR beta chain was sequenced in a study of cytomegalovirus exposure and HLA in healthy donors. Findings and limits, study-wide: In a later analysis, compared with equally common non-associated chains, HLA-associated beta chains were more expanded. Accurate predictions that matched the HLA-A and HLA-B alleles of most subjects were reportedly made from TCR beta sequences. Sequence variants that were highly shared formed a cluster that was likely a sequencing artifact.

Notes on this clone: The antigen is undetermined.

V lost 4 bases, J lost 2 bases, and 8 bases lay in between. Germline V gene data show CDR1 as SGHTA and CDR2 as FQGNSA. This CDR3 has 13 residues. PCR used 60 Vbeta primers and 13 Jbeta primers. Repertoires were generated with immunoSEQ multiplex PCR, while TCRdb's copy carries only in-frame clones and drops some. Of under 150,000 clones in the sample, around three quarters were seen once. The rearrangement links TRBV7-2 to TRBJ2-5; D is undetermined. The clonotype originates from a woman in her twenties or thirties in good health and CMV-seropositive. The sequenced sample was PBMCs. The CDR3 here is CASSSPLQETQYF. The CDR3 DNA follows: TGTGCCAGCAGCTCCCCCCTTCAAGAGACCCAGTACTTC.